Following are 32 T cell receptor beta chains from one sample sequenced in a study of T cells in Graves' hyperthyroidism and ophthalmopathy. What was amplified from RNA transcripts were TCR beta CDR3 regions. Carried out on the TCR CDR3, a first-round RT-PCR used the HTBI primer set. TCRdb itself ran the multiplex PCR reads through MiXCR, one entry per CDR3 protein. The table includes approximately 700,000 distinct CDR3 sequences, approximately 16% detected once. The sequencing input was blood. All receptors come from a man between 18 and 35 years old with Graves' hyperthyroidism.

This chain joins TRBV20-1 and TRBJ2-7, with 7 bases fitting TRBD1. The CDR3 covers 13 residues. The V gene's germline CDR1 is DFQATT and CDR2 SNEGSKA (reference sequence). Trimming cost V 6 bases and J 5 bases; bases outside gene matches: 10. CDR3 sequence reads: CSADRQGTDEQYF. In DNA, the CDR3 is TGCAGTGCCGACCGACAGGGAACGGACGAGCAGTACTTC.

V is TRBV7-9 and J is TRBJ2-1; TRBD2 aligns across 10 bases. Trimming took 6 bases from V and 0 from J; bases not matched to a gene: 8. From germline, CDR1 is SEHNR and CDR2 FQNEAQ (reference sequence). The CDR3 length is 17 residues. The CDR3 DNA reads as TGTGCCAGCAGGGATGTGGCTAGCGGGAGCTCCTACAATGAGCAGTTCTTC. It encodes CASRDVASGSSYNEQFF.

As to this clonotype: It may be a read error: a sequence one base away is much more abundant. The chain links TRBV28 to TRBJ1-1; no clear D gene. This CDR3 comprises 14 residues. V was shortened by 8 bases and J by 2 bases, with 15 bases between the two germline ends. Germline lookup yields CDR1 MDHEN and CDR2 SYDVKM. CDR3 in amino acids: CASSRMLRNTEAFF. Written as DNA, the CDR3 is TGTGCCAGCTCCCGTATGTTGAGAAACACTGAAGCTTTCTTT.

The chain joins TRBV6-2 or TRBV6-3 to TRBJ2-2; 12 bases fit TRBD2. This CDR3 contains 18 residues. Germline V gene data show CDR1 as MNHEY and CDR2 as SVGEGT. Losses at the gene ends were 0 bases for V and 0 bases for J; bases not matched to a gene: 2. The CDR3 region has the DNA TGTGCCAGCAGTTACTCCCGGACTAGCGGGACGAACACCGGGGAGCTGTTTTTT. This sequence encodes CASSYSRTSGTNTGELFF.

In its sample, this clonotype was seen many times. The gene calls are TRBV12-5 and TRBJ2-3; possibly TRBD2 for D (6 bases). Trimming removed 4 bases from V and 6 bases from J, with 14 bases in between. The CDR3 contains 14 residues. Germline V gene sequence: CDR1 LGHNT, CDR2 FRNRAP. The CDR3 DNA reads as TGTGCTAGTGGTTCCGGGACTCGTCCGGATACGCAGTATTTT. Its protein product is CASGSGTRPDTQYF.

This clonotype was found a few times. The V gene is TRBV6-5, the J gene TRBJ1-6, with 8 bases that match TRBD1. The CDR3 has 16 residues. V dropped 4 bases and J dropped 7; count of bases not matched to a gene: 9. Germline lookup yields CDR1 MNHEY and CDR2 SVGAGI. The CDR3 bases are TGTGCCAGCAGTTCCTACTCCCGGGACAGGAATTCACCCCTCCACTTT. This gives the protein CASSSYSRDRNSPLHF.

V is TRBV20-1 and J is TRBJ2-7; D tentatively reads TRBD1 or TRBD2 (7 bases each). The CDR3 totals 13 residues. The V and J ends lost 6 bases and 3 bases respectively, with 15 bases between them. Germline CDR1 is DFQATT and CDR2 is SNEGSKA (reference sequence). CDR3 sequence (DNA): TGCAGTGCCGAGGGGGCGGGAGACTACGAGCAGTACTTC. Residues: CSAEGAGDYEQYF.

The chain links TRBV5-5 to TRBJ1-3; 9 bases line up with TRBD1. Germline assignment: CDR1 SGHKS and CDR2 YYEKEE (reference sequence). Trimming cost V 4 bases and J 3 bases; bases outside gene matches: 5. The CDR3 sequence is 15 residues long. In DNA, the CDR3 is TGTGCCAGCAGCGACCCGGGACAGGGTGGAAACACCATATATTTT. It codes for CASSDPGQGGNTIYF.

This clonotype occurred a few times. The chain carries TRBV30 and TRBJ1-5; 9 nucleotides line up with TRBD1. CDR3 length equals 19 residues. Losses at the gene ends were 2 bases for V and 3 bases for J; bases not matched to a gene: 17. Germline V lookup: CDR1 GTSNPN, CDR2 SVGIG (reference sequence). CDR3 DNA sequence: TGTGCCTGGAGTTCACCCTCACAACCGGGACAGGGCCTCAATCAGCCCCAGCATTTT. Translated: CAWSSPSQPGQGLNQPQHF.

This clonotype came up many times. This chain links TRBV12-3 or TRBV12-4 with TRBJ2-3, with D unresolved. This CDR3 has 15 residues. V was cut by 3 bases and J by 1 base, with 11 bases left in between. CDR3 nucleotides: TGTGCCAGCAGTTTTAGGTTGGCGGGCACAGATACGCAGTATTTT. Translating it yields CASSFRLAGTDTQYF.

The chain carries TRBV10-3 and TRBJ2-1, with TRBD1 matching over 8 bases. CDR3 length equals 15 residues. V lost 3 bases, J lost 4 bases, and 5 bases stayed unmatched. Germline V gene sequence: CDR1 ENHRY, CDR2 SYGVKD. The CDR3 here is CAISENRGFYNEQFF. CDR3 bases: TGTGCCATCAGTGAAAACAGGGGGTTTTACAATGAGCAGTTCTTC.

This clonotype was seen more than once but under ten times. The chain uses TRBV6-1 and TRBJ1-5, with a weak D call TRBD1 (6 bases). Germline V lookup: CDR1 MNHNS, CDR2 SASEGT. The ends were cut back, 5 bases at V and 3 bases at J, with 11 bases in the middle. The CDR3 runs 14 residues. The chain's CDR3 is CASSRTELNQPQHF. DNA for the CDR3: TGTGCCAGCAGTCGGACAGAACTCAATCAGCCCCAGCATTTT.

There are a few counts of this clonotype. This chain connects TRBV28 to TRBJ2-2; D is perhaps TRBD1 (5 bases). Deletions cut 6 bases from V and 5 bases from J, with 22 bases between. CDR1 and CDR2 (germline): MDHEN, SYDVKM. The CDR3 is made up of 17 amino acids. The CDR3 here is CASRTTRTPMRTGELFF. In DNA, the CDR3 is TGTGCCAGCAGGACGACCAGGACACCCATGCGGACCGGGGAGCTGTTTTTT.

The V call is TRBV5-1, the J call TRBJ2-1; 10 nucleotides align to TRBD2. Germline-derived CDR1 and CDR2 are SGHRS and YFSETQ. This CDR3 is built from 14 residues. V shed 5 bases, J shed 9 bases, and the junction held 8 bases outside the gene matches. The CDR3 sequence is CASRSAGGPVEQFF. The CDR3 nucleotides are TGCGCCAGCAGGTCAGCGGGAGGGCCTGTTGAGCAGTTCTTC.

Many counts were recorded for this clonotype. The chain has TRBV18 and TRBJ2-5; no firm D call. CDR1 is KGHSH and CDR2 is LQKENI in the germline V gene. The CDR3 consists of 13 residues. V lost 3 bases and J lost 0, with 5 bases in between. CDR3 sequence reads: CASSPSNQETQYF. The CDR3 region has the DNA TGTGCCAGCTCACCCTCGAACCAAGAGACCCAGTACTTC. The full variable domain, its missing parts supplied by reference TRBV18 and TRBJ2-5, is NAGVMQNPRHLVRRRGQEARLRCSPMKGHSHVYWYRQLPEEGLKFMVYLQKENIIDESGMPKERFSAEFPKEGPSILRIQQVVRGDSAAYFCASSPSNQETQYFGPGTRLLVL.

There are a few counts of this clonotype. The rearrangement joins TRBV10-2 to TRBJ1-5; TRBD1 might be the D (5 bases). The germline CDR1 and CDR2 sequences are WSHSY and SAAADI. The CDR3 spans 14 residues. Trimming cost V 2 bases and J 3 bases, with 8 bases left between them. CDR3 DNA sequence: TGCGCCAGCAGTGAGGTGGACAACAATCAGCCCCAGCATTTT. Translated: CASSEVDNNQPQHF.

This sequence joins TRBV20-1 and TRBJ2-1; D ambiguous. The CDR3 is 11 residues long. The germline gives CDR1 DFQATT, CDR2 SNEGSKA (reference sequence). Between the trimmed V and J ends, which lost 5 bases and 5 bases, there was a span of 7 bases. As DNA, the CDR3 is TGCAGTGCTGCTCTAGACAATGAGCAGTTCTTC. Translated, it gives CSAALDNEQFF.

The chain combines TRBV20-1 with TRBJ2-1, with 13 bases lining up with TRBD2. The CDR3 totals 17 residues. After removal of 6 bases from V and 0 bases from J, the junction contained 8 bases not matched to a gene. Germline V gene sequence: CDR1 DFQATT, CDR2 SNEGSKA (reference sequence). This CDR3 is CSAQGLAGWGSYNEQFF. CDR3 DNA: TGCAGTGCACAGGGACTAGCGGGGTGGGGCTCCTACAATGAGCAGTTCTTC.

This clonotype was observed many times. The chain employs TRBV20-1 and TRBJ2-7, with D uncertain. CDR3 length: 13 amino acids. The germline V and J ends were trimmed by 1 base and 0 bases, with 7 bases remaining between them. Germline V gene data show CDR1 as DFQATT and CDR2 as SNEGSKA (reference sequence). The chain's CDR3 is CSARGWSSYEQYF. The CDR3 DNA sequence: TGCAGTGCTAGAGGGTGGAGCTCCTACGAGCAGTACTTC.

J is TRBJ2-1 and V is TRBV29-1; 10 nucleotides align to TRBD2. The V gene end was trimmed by 5 bases and the J gene end by 4 bases; junction bases not matched to a gene: 11. Germline V gene sequence: CDR1 SQVTM, CDR2 ANQGSEA. The CDR3 is 16 residues long. This chain's CDR3 is CSVFPLGLALYNEQFF. As DNA, the CDR3 is TGCAGCGTTTTTCCGCTGGGACTAGCGCTGTACAATGAGCAGTTCTTC.

The chain employs TRBV7-9 and TRBJ2-2; 8 bases agree with TRBD1. CDR3 length: 14 residues. V was pared by 4 bases and J by 5 bases, with 3 bases of the junction left unmatched. Germline CDR1 and CDR2: SEHNR and FQNEAQ (reference sequence). CDR3 nucleotides: TGTGCCAGCAGCTCAGGGGGCTGGACCGGGGAGCTGTTTTTT. It codes for CASSSGGWTGELFF.

This clonotype showed up many times. This chain links TRBV20-1 with TRBJ2-7, with D perhaps TRBD1 (5 bases). The CDR3 is 13 amino acids. Germline V gives CDR1 DFQATT, CDR2 SNEGSKA (reference sequence). Between the trimmed V and J ends, which lost 0 bases and 2 bases, there was a span of 8 bases. The CDR3 spells CSARDQGTYEQYF. The DNA of the CDR3 is TGCAGTGCTAGAGATCAGGGAACCTACGAGCAGTACTTC.

This clonotype was counted ten times or more. This sequence joins TRBV6-2 or TRBV6-3 and TRBJ2-7; possible D gene TRBD2, 5 bases. V lost 0 bases, J lost 0 bases, and 6 bases lay in between. This CDR3 region has 14 residues. Germline V CDR1 and CDR2: MNHEY, SVGEGT. This chain's CDR3 is CASSYSGSSYEQYF. DNA for the CDR3: TGTGCCAGCAGTTACTCAGGGAGCTCCTACGAGCAGTACTTC.

The chain is built from TRBV7-9 and TRBJ1-2; 8 bases line up with TRBD1. This CDR3 is 15 amino acids long. Per germline, CDR1 SEHNR and CDR2 FQNEAQ (reference sequence). The J segment lost 4 bases and the V segment lost 5 bases, leaving 9 bases of the junction unmatched. Here the CDR3 reads CASSPHRGNPYGYTF. The DNA for the CDR3 is TGTGCCAGCAGCCCCCACAGGGGGAACCCCTATGGCTACACCTTC.

This clonotype occurred many times. This chain uses TRBV2 with TRBJ2-3; D might be TRBD1 (6 bases). V was trimmed by 6 bases and J by 0 bases, leaving 13 bases between them. The CDR3 extends over 15 amino acids. Per the germline V gene, CDR1 is SNHLY and CDR2 is FYNNEI. CDR3 coding DNA: TGTGCCAGCAGGAAGAGGGGGACAAGCACAGATACGCAGTATTTT. Its translation is CASRKRGTSTDTQYF.

This chain connects TRBV29-1 to TRBJ2-5, with 8 bases that match TRBD2. The V segment lost 4 bases and the J segment 5 bases; nucleotides outside the gene matches: 3. This CDR3 contains 12 residues. Germline V lookup: CDR1 SQVTM, CDR2 ANQGSEA. The CDR3 spells CSVVPSGETQYF. CDR3 sequence (DNA): TGCAGCGTTGTACCTAGCGGGGAGACCCAGTACTTC.

This clonotype has a handful of counts. The rearrangement uses TRBV10-2 and TRBJ2-1; D uncertain. The V gene lost 2 bases and the J gene lost 8 bases, with 7 bases spanning the gap. Per germline, CDR1 WSHSY and CDR2 SAAADI. The CDR3 spans 12 residues. CDR3 sequence: CASSEGPHEQFF. In DNA form, the CDR3 reads TGCGCCAGCAGTGAGGGCCCCCATGAGCAGTTCTTC.

This clonotype was counted at least ten times. V and J are TRBV7-2 and TRBJ2-5, with D perhaps matching TRBD2 (5 bases). The germline V and J ends were trimmed by 2 bases and 5 bases, with 12 bases remaining between them. CDR3 length: 14 residues. The V gene's germline CDR1 is SGHTA and CDR2 FQGNSA. CDR3 residues: CASSLYAGRETQYF. The CDR3 DNA sequence: TGTGCCAGCAGCTTATATGCGGGTCGCGAGACCCAGTACTTC.

The chain uses TRBV6-4 and TRBJ1-5, with D unclear. The CDR3 runs to 13 residues. Germline V lookup: CDR1 MRHNA, CDR2 SNTAGT. V gave up 3 bases and J gave up 7 bases, with 10 bases separating them. In nucleotides, the CDR3 is TGTGCCAGCAGTGAGAACTACGGGCAGCCCCAGCATTTT. Its protein product is CASSENYGQPQHF.

The chain links TRBV29-1 to TRBJ2-1; tentative D call: TRBD2 (5 bases). Between the trimmed V and J ends, which lost 6 bases and 9 bases, there was a span of 9 bases. Germline V lookup: CDR1 SQVTM, CDR2 ANQGSEA. The CDR3 length is 10 residues. CDR3 in amino acids: CSVARGEQFF. CDR3 nucleotide sequence: TGCAGCGTGGCCCGGGGTGAGCAGTTCTTC.

Here the CDR3 reads CASSVPRGRPNTGELFF. CDR3 coding DNA: TGTGCCAGCAGTGTCCCACGGGGCCGGCCGAACACCGGGGAGCTGTTTTTT. The V and J genes are TRBV2 and TRBJ2-2; D possibly uses TRBD1 or TRBD2 (5 bases each). Trimming pared 4 bases from V and 0 bases from J, leaving 15 bases between. Germline V lookup: CDR1 SNHLY, CDR2 FYNNEI. This CDR3 comprises 17 residues.

The table lists this clonotype with a few counts. This sequence joins TRBV3-1 and TRBJ2-2; 11 nucleotides align to TRBD2. The J segment lost 3 bases and the V segment lost 5 bases, leaving 5 bases of the junction unmatched. This CDR3 region has 16 residues. The germline CDR1 and CDR2 sequences are LGHDT and YNNKEL (reference sequence). CDR3 residues: CASSVAGGPYTGELFF. CDR3 DNA sequence: TGTGCCAGCAGCGTAGCGGGAGGGCCGTACACCGGGGAGCTGTTTTTT. Using reference TRBV3-1 and TRBJ2-2 for the parts outside the CDR3, the full variable domain is DTAVSQTPKYLVTQMGNDKSIKCEQNLGHDTMYWYKQDSKKFLKIMFSYNNKELIINETVPNRFSPKSPDKAHLNLHINSLELGDSAVYFCASSVAGGPYTGELFFGEGSRLTVL.